This T cell receptor beta chain appears in the sequencing data of a study of radiotherapy plus CTLA-4 blockade in lung cancer (dated by TCRdb to between 2017 and 2018). Context from the whole study: Among enrolled patients, roughly 20% had an objective response and approximately 30% reached disease control. Overall study results and their limits: After treatment with radiotherapy and ipilimumab, TCR clones that came from tumors expanded in the peripheral blood. Early dynamic changes in blood T cell clones, together with increased serum interferon-beta after radiation, were reported as the strongest predictors of response.

The study evaluated CTLA-4 blockade (ipilimumab) given together with focal radiation therapy in patients who had chemo-refractory metastatic non-small-cell lung cancer. Notes on this clone: Its antigen is not yet known. Base quality data are lacking; no much larger clone is found one base away.

The library was made by the immunoSEQ multiplex PCR assay. In TCRdb, the immuneACCESS table is reduced to in-frame sequences with V and J assigned. These tables do not hold every clone; where another copy was compared, an unresolved V gene accounts for under half, and the others remain unexplained. In this sample the table shows about 80,000 clones, approximately 86% of which occur a single time. The ten most abundant clones make up 0.87% of the sample. The receptor was isolated from a human donor with non-small cell lung cancer who had stable disease on radiotherapy plus ipilimumab. Sequenced material: peripheral blood, taken from a patient treated with radiotherapy plus ipilimumab.

CDR3 loop: CSVSVGDGNTIYF. DNA sequence: TGCAGCGTTAGCGTCGGGGATGGAAACACCATATATTTT. The rearrangement combines TRBV29-1 with TRBJ1-3; no D gene can be assigned with confidence. V is shortened by 5 bases, J by 3 bases, and the region joining them spans 11 bases. The germline V gene provides CDR1 SQVTM and CDR2 ANQGSEA. Including cysteine and phenylalanine, the CDR3 has 13 amino acids. Only the CDR3 part of the read is kept: 39 bases, read in frame from the first base.